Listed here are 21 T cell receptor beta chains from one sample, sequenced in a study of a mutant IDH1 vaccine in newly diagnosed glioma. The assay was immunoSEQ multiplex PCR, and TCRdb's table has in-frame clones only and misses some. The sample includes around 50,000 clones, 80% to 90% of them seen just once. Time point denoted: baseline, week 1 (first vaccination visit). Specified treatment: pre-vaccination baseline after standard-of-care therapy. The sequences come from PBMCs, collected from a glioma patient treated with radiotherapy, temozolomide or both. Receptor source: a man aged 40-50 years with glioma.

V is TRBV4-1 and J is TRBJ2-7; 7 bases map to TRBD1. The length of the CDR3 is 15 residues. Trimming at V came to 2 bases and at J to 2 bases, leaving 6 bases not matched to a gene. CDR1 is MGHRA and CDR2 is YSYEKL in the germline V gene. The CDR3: CASSQIMDRTYEQYF. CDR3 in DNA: TGCGCCAGCAGCCAAATAATGGACAGGACCTACGAGCAGTACTTC.

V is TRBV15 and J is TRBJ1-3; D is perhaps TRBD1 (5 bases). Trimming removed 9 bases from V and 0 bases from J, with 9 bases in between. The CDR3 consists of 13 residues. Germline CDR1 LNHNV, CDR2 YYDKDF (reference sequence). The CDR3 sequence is CATSRDSGNTIYF. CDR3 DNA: TGTGCCACATCCAGGGACTCTGGAAACACCATATATTTT. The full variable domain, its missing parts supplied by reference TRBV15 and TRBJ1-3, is DAMVIQNPRYQVTQFGKPVTLSCSQTLNHNVMYWYQQKSSQAPKLLFHYYDKDFNNEADTPDNFQSRRPNTSFCFLDIRSPGLGDTAMYLCATSRDSGNTIYFGEGSWLTVV.

The CDR3 sequence: CASQQGAYGYTF. DNA for the CDR3: TGTGCCAGTCAACAGGGGGCCTATGGCTACACCTTC. The rearrangement joins TRBV19 to TRBJ1-2; 9 bases are a match to TRBD1. The CDR3 has 12 amino acids. J was trimmed by 4 bases and V by 8 bases; bases with no gene match: 2. Per the germline V gene, CDR1 is LNHDA and CDR2 is SQIVND (reference sequence).

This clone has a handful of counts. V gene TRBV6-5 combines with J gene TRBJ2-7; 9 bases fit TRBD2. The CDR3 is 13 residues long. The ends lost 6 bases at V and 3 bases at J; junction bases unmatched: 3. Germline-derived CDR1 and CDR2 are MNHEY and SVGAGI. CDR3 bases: TGTGCCAGCAGGCGGCGGGAGGGCTACGAGCAGTACTTC. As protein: CASRRREGYEQYF.

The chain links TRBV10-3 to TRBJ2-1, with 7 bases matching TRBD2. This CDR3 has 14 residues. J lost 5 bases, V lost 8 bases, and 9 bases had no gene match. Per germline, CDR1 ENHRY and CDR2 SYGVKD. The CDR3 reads CAIGGEIRNNEQFF. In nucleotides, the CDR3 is TGTGCCATCGGGGGGGAGATAAGGAACAATGAGCAGTTCTTC.

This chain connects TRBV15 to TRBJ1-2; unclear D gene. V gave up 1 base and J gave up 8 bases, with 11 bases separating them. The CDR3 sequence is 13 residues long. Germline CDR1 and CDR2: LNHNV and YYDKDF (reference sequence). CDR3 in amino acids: CATSRGGNEGYTF. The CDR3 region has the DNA TGTGCCACCAGCAGAGGAGGGAATGAGGGCTACACCTTC.

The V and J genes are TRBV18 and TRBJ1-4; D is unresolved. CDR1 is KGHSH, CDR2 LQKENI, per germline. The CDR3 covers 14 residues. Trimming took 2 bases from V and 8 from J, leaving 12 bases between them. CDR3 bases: TGTGCCAGCTCACCAGAACAGTACGCCGAAAAACTGTTTTTT. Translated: CASSPEQYAEKLFF.

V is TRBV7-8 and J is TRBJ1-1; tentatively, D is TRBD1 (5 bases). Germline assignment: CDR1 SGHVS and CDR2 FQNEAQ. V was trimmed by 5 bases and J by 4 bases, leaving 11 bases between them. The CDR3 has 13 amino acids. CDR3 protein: CASSQDRRTEAFF. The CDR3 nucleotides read TGTGCCAGCAGCCAAGACAGACGCACTGAAGCTTTCTTT.

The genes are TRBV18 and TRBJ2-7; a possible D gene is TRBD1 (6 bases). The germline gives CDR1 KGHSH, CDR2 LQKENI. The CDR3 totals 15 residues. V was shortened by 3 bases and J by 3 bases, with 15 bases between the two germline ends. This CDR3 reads CASSPPGTYNYEQYF. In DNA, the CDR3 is TGTGCCAGCTCACCTCCCGGGACATACAACTACGAGCAGTACTTC.

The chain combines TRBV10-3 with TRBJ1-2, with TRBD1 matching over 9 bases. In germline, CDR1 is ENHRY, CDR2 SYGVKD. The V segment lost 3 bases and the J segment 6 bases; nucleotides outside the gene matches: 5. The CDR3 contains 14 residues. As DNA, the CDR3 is TGTGCCATCAGTGACCCGACAGGGGGGAATGGCTACACCTTC. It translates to CAISDPTGGNGYTF.

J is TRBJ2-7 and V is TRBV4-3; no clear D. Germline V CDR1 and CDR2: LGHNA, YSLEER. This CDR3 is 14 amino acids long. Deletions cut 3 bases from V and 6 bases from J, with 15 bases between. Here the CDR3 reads CASSQWKGIGEQYF. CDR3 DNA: TGCGCCAGCAGCCAGTGGAAGGGCATCGGCGAGCAGTACTTC.

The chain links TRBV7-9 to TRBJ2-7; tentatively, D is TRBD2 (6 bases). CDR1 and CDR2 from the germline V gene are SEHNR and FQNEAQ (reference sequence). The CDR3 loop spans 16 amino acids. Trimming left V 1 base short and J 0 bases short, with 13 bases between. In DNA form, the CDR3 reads TGTGCCAGCAGCTTAGTGGGGGACTTGAGCTCCTACGAGCAGTACTTC. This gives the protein CASSLVGDLSSYEQYF.

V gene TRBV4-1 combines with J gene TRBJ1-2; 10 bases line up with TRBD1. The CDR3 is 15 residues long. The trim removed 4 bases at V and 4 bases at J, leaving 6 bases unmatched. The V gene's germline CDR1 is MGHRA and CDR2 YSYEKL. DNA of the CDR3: TGCGCCAGCAGCCTAGGGACAGGGGTTTTCTATGGCTACACCTTC. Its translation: CASSLGTGVFYGYTF.

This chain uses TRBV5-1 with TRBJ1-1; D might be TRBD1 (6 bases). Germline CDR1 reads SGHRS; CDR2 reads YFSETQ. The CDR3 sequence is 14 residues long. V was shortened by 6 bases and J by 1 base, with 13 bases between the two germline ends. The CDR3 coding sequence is TGCGCCAGCAAAGGGGGAGCGACGAACACTGAAGCTTTCTTT. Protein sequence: CASKGGATNTEAFF.

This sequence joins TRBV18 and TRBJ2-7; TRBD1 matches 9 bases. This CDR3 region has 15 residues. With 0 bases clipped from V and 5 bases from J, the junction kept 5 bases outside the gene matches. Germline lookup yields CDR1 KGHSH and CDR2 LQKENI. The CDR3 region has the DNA TGTGCCAGCTCACCACCGGGACAGGGCATGCACGAGCAGTACTTC. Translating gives CASSPPGQGMHEQYF.

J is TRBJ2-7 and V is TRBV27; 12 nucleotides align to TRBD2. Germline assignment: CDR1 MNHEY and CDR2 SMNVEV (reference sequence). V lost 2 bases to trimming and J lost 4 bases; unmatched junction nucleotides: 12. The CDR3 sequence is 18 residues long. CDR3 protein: CASSLKASGRARQYEQYF. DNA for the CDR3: TGTGCCAGCAGTTTAAAGGCTAGCGGGAGGGCCCGGCAATACGAGCAGTACTTC.

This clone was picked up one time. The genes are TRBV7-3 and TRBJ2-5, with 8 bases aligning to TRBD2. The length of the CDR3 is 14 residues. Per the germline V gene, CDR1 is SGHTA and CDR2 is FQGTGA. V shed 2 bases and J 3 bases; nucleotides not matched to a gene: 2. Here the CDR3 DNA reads TGTGCCAGCAGCTTATTCGGGAGGGAAGAGACCCAGTACTTC. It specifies CASSLFGREETQYF. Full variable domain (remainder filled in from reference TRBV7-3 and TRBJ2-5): GAGVSQTPSNKVTEKGKYVELRCDPISGHTALYWYRQSLGQGPEFLIYFQGTGAADDSGLPNDRFFAVRPEGSVSTLKIQRTERGDSAVYLCASSLFGREETQYFGPGTRLLVL.

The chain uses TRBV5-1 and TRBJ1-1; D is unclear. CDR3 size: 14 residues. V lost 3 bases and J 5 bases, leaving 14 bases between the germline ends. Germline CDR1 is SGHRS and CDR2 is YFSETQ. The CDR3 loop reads CASSSGSGSTEAFF. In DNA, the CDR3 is TGCGCCAGCAGCTCCGGTTCCGGGAGTACTGAAGCTTTCTTT.

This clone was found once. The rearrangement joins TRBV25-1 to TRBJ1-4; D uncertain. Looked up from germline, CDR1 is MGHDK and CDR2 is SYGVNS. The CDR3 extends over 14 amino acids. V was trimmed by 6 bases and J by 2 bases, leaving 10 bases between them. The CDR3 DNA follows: TGTGCCAGCAGCTCGGACGCCACTAATGAAAAACTGTTTTTT. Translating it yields CASSSDATNEKLFF.

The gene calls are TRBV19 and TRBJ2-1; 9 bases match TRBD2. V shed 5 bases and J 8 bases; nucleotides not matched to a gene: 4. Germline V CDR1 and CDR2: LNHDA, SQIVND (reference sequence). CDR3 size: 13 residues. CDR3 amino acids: CASSPGTSHEQFF. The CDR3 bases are TGTGCCAGTAGTCCCGGGACTAGCCATGAGCAGTTCTTC.

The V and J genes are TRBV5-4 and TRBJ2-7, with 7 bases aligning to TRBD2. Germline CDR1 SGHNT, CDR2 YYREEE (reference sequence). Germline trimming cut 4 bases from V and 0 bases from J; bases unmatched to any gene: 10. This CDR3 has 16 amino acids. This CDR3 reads CASSPDPSGVSYEQYF. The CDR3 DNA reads TGTGCCAGCAGCCCGGATCCTAGCGGAGTCTCCTACGAGCAGTACTTC.